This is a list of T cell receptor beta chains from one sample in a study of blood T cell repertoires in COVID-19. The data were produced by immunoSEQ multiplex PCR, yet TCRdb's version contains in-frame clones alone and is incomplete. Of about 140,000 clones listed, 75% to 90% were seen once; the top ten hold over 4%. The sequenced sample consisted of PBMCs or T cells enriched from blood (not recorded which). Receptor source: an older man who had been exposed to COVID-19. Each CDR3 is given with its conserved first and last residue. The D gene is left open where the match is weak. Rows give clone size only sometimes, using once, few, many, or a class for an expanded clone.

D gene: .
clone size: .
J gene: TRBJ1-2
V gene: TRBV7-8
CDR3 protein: CASSAGSANYGYTF
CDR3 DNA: TGTGCCAGCAGCGCCGGGTCAGCTAACTATGGCTACACCTTC

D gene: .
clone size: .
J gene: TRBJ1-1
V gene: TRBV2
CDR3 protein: CASSVGGRTNEAFF
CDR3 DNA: TGTGCCAGCAGTGTGGGGGGGAGGACAAATGAAGCTTTCTTT

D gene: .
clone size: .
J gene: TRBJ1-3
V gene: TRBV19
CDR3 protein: CASSQSGFTIYF
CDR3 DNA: TGTGCCAGTAGCCAATCCGGGTTCACCATATATTTT

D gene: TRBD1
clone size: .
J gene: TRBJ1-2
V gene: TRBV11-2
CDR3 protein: CASSQIGQGDGYTF
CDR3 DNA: TGTGCCAGCAGCCAAATCGGACAGGGGGACGGCTACACCTTC

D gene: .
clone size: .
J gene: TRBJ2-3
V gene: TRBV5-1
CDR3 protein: CASSGDGQNTDTQYF
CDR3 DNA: TGCGCCAGCAGCGGCGACGGACAGAACACAGATACGCAGTATTTT

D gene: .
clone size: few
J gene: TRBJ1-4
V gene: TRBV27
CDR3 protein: CASSLSVGAGEEKLFF
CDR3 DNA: TGTGCCAGCAGTTTATCGGTGGGGGCGGGCGAAGAAAAACTGTTTTTT

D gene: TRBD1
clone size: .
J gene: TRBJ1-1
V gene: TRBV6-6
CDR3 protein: CASSYGTGRNTEAFF
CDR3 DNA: TGTGCCAGCAGTTACGGGACAGGGCGGAACACTGAAGCTTTCTTT

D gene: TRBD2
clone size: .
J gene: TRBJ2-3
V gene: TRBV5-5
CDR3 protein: CASSIGTSGADTQYF
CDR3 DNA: TGTGCCAGCAGCATCGGGACTAGCGGCGCAGATACGCAGTATTTT

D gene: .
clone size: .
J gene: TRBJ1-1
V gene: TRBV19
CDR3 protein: CASKRQGGSNTEAFF
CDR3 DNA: TGTGCCAGTAAGAGACAAGGGGGTTCGAACACTGAAGCTTTCTTT

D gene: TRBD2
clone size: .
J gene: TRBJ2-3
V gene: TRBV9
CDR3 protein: CASSVGGLDTDTQYF
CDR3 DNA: TGTGCCAGCAGCGTAGGGGGACTAGACACAGATACGCAGTATTTT